This T cell receptor (beta chain) was sequenced for a study of T cells in Graves' hyperthyroidism and ophthalmopathy. This clonotype showed up many times. The CDR3 regions of TCR beta were amplified from RNA transcripts. HTBI primers were the set used in a first-round RT-PCR of the TCR CDR3. TCRdb redid the calling of the multiplex PCR reads with MiXCR, one entry per CDR3 protein. The sample carries 540,000 or so distinct CDR3 sequences, around 45% recorded once. The CDR3 totals 11 residues. Between the trimmed V and J ends, which lost 5 bases and 6 bases, there was a span of 8 bases. The germline gives CDR1 SGHTA, CDR2 FQGTGA.

This sequence originates from an adult woman with Graves' disease, either hyperthyroidism or ophthalmopathy (not recorded which). Sequenced input: peripheral blood or thyroid tissue (not recorded which). This chain connects TRBV7-3 to TRBJ2-7; a weak D match, TRBD1 (5 bases). CDR3 amino acids: CASSPGFEQYF. In DNA form, the CDR3 reads TGTGCCAGCAGCCCAGGGTTCGAGCAGTACTTC. The entire variable domain, with the rest obtained from reference TRBV7-3 and TRBJ2-7, is as follows: GAGVSQTPSNKVTEKGKYVELRCDPISGHTALYWYRQSLGQGPEFLIYFQGTGAADDSGLPNDRFFAVRPEGSVSTLKIQRTERGDSAVYLCASSPGFEQYFGPGTRLTVT.